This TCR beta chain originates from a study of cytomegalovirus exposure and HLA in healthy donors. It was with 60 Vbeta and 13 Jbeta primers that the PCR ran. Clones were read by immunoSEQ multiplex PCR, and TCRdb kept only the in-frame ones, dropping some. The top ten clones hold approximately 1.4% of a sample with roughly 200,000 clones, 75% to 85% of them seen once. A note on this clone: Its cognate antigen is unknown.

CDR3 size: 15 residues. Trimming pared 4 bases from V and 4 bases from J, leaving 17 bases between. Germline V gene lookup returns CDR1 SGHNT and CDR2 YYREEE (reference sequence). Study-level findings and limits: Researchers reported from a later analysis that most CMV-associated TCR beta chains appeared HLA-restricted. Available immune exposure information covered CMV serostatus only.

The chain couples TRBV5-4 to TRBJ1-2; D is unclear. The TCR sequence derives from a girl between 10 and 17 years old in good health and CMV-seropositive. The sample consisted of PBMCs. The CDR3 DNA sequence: TGTGCCAGCAGCCTAGAGCCGGCCGGCGGCTATGGCTACACCTTC. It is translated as CASSLEPAGGYGYTF.